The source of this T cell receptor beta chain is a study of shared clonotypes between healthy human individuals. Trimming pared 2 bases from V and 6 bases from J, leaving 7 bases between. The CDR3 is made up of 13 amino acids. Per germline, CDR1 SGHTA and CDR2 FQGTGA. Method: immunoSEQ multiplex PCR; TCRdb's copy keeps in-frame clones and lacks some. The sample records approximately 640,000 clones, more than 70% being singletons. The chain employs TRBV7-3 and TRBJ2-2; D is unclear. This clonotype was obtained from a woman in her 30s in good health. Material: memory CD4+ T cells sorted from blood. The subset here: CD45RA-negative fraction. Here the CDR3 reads CASSLLSSGELFF. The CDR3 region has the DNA TGTGCCAGCAGCTTACTCAGTTCCGGGGAGCTGTTTTTT.